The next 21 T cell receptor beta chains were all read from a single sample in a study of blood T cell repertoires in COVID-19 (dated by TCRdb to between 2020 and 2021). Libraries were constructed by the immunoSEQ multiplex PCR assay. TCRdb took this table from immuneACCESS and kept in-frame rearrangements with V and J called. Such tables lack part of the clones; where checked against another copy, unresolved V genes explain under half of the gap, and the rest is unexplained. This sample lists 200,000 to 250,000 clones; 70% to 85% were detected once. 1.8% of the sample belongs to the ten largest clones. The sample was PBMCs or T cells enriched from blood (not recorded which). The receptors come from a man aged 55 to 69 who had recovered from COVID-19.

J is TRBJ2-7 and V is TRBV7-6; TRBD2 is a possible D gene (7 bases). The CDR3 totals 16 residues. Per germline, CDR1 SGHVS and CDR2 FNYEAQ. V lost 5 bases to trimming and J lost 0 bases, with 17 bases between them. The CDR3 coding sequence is TGTGCCAGCAGCCCACCACGGGGGGCAAGCTCCTACGAGCAGTACTTC. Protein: CASSPPRGASSYEQYF.

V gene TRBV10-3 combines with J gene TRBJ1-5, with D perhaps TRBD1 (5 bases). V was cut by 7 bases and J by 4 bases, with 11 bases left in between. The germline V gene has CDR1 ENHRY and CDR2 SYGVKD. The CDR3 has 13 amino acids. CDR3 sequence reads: CAITAQENQPQHF. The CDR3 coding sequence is TGTGCCATCACCGCACAGGAGAATCAGCCCCAGCATTTT.

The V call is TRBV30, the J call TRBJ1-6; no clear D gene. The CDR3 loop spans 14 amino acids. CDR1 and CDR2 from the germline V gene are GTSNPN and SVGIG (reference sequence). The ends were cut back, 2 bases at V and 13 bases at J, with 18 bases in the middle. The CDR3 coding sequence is TGTGCCTGGAGTACACAGCCCTCCTTTTGGCCCCTCCACTTT. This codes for CAWSTQPSFWPLHF.

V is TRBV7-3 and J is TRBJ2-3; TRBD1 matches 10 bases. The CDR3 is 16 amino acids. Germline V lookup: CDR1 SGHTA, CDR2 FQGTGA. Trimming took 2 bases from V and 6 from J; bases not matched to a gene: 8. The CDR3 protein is CASSLFGTGALDTQYF. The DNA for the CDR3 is TGTGCCAGCAGCTTATTTGGGACAGGGGCATTGGATACGCAGTATTTT.

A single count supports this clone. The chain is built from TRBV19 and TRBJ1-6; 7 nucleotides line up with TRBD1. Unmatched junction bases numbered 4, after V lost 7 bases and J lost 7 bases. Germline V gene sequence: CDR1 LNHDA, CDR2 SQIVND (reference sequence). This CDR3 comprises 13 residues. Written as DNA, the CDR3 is TGTGCCAGTACCTCGGGACAGAATTCACCCCTCCACTTT. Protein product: CASTSGQNSPLHF.

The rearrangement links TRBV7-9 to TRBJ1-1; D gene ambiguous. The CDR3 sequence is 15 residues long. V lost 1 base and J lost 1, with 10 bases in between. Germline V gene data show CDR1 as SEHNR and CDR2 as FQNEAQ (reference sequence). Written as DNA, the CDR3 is TGTGCCAGCAGCTTAGATGGCCTTGGGAACACTGAAGCTTTCTTT. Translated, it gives CASSLDGLGNTEAFF.

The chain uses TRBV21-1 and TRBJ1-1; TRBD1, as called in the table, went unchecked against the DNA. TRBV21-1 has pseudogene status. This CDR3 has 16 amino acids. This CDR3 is CASSTRTTGVKTEAFF. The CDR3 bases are TGTGCCAGCAGCACCAGGACGACAGGGGTGAAAACTGAAGCTTTCTTT.

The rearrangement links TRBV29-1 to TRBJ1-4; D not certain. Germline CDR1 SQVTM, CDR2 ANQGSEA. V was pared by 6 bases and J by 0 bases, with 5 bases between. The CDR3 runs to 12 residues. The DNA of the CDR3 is TGCAGCGTGCGGGCAACTAATGAAAAACTGTTTTTT. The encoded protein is CSVRATNEKLFF. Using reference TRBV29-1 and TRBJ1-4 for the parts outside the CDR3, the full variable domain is SAVISQKPSRDICQRGTSLTIQCQVDSQVTMMFWYRQQPGQSLTLIATANQGSEATYESGFVIDKFPISRPNLTFSTLTVSNMSPEDSSIYLCSVRATNEKLFFGSGTQLSVL.

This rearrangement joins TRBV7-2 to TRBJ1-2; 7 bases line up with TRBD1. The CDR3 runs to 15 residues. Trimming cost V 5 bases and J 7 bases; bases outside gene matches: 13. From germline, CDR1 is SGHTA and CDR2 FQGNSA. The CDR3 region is CASSLKSGGISGYTF. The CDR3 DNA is TGTGCCAGCAGCCTAAAATCAGGGGGGATTAGTGGCTACACCTTC.

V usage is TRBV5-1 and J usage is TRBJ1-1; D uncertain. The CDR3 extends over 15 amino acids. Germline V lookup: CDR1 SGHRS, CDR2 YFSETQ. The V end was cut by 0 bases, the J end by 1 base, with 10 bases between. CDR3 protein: CASSLAGVPNTEAFF. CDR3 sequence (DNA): TGCGCCAGCAGCTTGGCCGGGGTCCCGAACACTGAAGCTTTCTTT.

The CDR3 sequence is CASSGIRTGSYNSPLHF. CDR3 bases: TGTGCCAGCAGTGGGATAAGGACAGGGAGCTATAATTCACCCCTCCACTTT. The chain recombines TRBV28 with TRBJ1-6; 8 bases align to TRBD1. Per germline, CDR1 MDHEN and CDR2 SYDVKM. The junction had 9 bases not matched to a gene; V was cut back by 5 bases and J by 3 bases. This CDR3 is built from 17 residues.

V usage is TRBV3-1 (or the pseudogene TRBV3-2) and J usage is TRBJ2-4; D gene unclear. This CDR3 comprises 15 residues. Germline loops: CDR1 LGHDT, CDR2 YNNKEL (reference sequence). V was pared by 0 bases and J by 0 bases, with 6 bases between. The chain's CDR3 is CASSQDSVAKNIQYF. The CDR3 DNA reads TGTGCCAGCAGCCAAGATTCAGTAGCCAAAAACATTCAGTACTTC.

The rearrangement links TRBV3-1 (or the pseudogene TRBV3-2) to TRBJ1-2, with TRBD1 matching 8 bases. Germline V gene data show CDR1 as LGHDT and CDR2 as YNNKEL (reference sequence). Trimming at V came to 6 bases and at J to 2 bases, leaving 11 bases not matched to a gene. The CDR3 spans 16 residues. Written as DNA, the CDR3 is TGTGCCAGCAGAGCCTCGCGCCGGGACAGGAACTATGGCTACACCTTC. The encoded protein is CASRASRRDRNYGYTF.

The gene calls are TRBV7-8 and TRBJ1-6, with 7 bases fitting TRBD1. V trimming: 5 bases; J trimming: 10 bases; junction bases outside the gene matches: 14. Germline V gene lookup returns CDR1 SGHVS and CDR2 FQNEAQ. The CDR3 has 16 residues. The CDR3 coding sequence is TGTGCCAGCAGCCACCTCGACAGGGCCTCGGACTCACCCCTCCACTTT. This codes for CASSHLDRASDSPLHF.

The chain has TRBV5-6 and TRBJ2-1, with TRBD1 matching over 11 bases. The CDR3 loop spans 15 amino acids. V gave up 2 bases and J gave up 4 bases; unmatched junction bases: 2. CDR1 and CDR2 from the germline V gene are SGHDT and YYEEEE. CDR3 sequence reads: CASSLGQGAYNEQFF. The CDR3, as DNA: TGTGCCAGCAGCTTAGGACAGGGGGCTTACAATGAGCAGTTCTTC.

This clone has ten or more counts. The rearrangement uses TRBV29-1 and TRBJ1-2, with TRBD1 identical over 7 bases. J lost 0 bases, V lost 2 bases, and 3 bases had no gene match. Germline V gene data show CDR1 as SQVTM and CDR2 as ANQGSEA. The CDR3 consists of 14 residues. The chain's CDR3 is CSVEIQGANYGYTF. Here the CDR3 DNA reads TGCAGCGTTGAAATCCAGGGGGCTAACTATGGCTACACCTTC.

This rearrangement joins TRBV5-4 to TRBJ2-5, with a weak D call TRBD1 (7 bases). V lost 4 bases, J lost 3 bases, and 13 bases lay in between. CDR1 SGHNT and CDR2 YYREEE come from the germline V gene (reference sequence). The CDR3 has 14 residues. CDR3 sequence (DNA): TGTGCCAGCAGCACGGGCGGGACAGAAGAGACCCAGTACTTC. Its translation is CASSTGGTEETQYF.

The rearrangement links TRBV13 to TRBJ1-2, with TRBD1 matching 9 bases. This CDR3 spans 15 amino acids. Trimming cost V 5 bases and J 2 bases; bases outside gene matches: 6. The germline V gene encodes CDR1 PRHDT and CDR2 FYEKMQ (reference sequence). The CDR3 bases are TGTGCCAGCAGCAAATCCGGGACAGGGAACTATGGCTACACCTTC. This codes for CASSKSGTGNYGYTF. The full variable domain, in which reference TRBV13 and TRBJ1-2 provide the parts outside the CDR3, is AAGVIQSPRHLIKEKRETATLKCYPIPRHDTVYWYQQGPGQDPQFLISFYEKMQSDKGSIPDRFSAQQFSDYHSELNMSSLELGDSALYFCASSKSGTGNYGYTFGSGTRLTVV.

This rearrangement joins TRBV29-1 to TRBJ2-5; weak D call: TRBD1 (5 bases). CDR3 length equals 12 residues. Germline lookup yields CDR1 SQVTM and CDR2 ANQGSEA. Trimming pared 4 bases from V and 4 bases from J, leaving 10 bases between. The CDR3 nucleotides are TGCAGCGTTGCGAGCAGGGTAGAGACCCAGTACTTC. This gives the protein CSVASRVETQYF.

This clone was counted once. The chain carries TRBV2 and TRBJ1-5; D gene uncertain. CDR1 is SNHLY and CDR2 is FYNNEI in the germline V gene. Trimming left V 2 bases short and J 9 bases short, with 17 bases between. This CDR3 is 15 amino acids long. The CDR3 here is CASSERTGGLWPQHF. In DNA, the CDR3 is TGTGCCAGCAGTGAACGGACGGGAGGCCTTTGGCCCCAGCATTTT.

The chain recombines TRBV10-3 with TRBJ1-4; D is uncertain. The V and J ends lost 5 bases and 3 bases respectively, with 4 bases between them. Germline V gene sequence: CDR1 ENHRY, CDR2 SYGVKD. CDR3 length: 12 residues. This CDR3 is CAISPANEKLFF. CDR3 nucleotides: TGTGCCATCAGTCCGGCTAATGAAAAACTGTTTTTT.